Below are 27 T cell receptor beta chains sequenced from a single sample in a study of CDR3 diversity in severe acne. Using its own MiXCR run on the PCR reads, TCRdb lists one record per CDR3 protein. The sample gives 89,000 or so distinct CDR3 sequences, over 45% of which show up once; about a tenth is in the top ten. Sequencing was done on a sample of blood. The origin of the receptors is a male donor in good health, serving as a control.

This clonotype showed up many times. This rearrangement joins TRBV18 to TRBJ2-3, with 7 bases that match TRBD1. From germline, CDR1 is KGHSH and CDR2 LQKENI. V shed 3 bases and J 6 bases; nucleotides not matched to a gene: 12. This CDR3 spans 16 amino acids. In DNA form, the CDR3 reads TGTGCCAGCTCACCGCCTGGACAGGCGGCCCGGGATACGCAGTATTTT. Translation gives CASSPPGQAARDTQYF.

The chain is built from TRBV7-6 and TRBJ2-5, with 11 bases aligning to TRBD2. The J call is in doubt because the DNA end fits TRBJ2-1 better. The CDR3 has 15 amino acids. Germline CDR1 reads SGHVS; CDR2 reads FNYEAQ. The CDR3 loop is CASSPGLAGGNEQFF. The CDR3 region has the DNA TGTGCCAGCAGCCCCGGACTAGCGGGTGGTAATGAGCAGTTCTTC.

V usage is TRBV5-1 and J usage is TRBJ2-7, with 9 bases lining up with TRBD1. Germline V gene data show CDR1 as SGHRS and CDR2 as YFSETQ. Trimming cost V 0 bases and J 4 bases; bases outside gene matches: 5. CDR3 size: 15 residues. The CDR3 spells CASSLGDRGVYEQYF. In DNA form, the CDR3 reads TGCGCCAGCAGCTTGGGAGACAGGGGGGTATACGAGCAGTACTTC.

This clonotype came up many times. This sequence joins TRBV29-1 and TRBJ2-7, with TRBD1 as a possible D gene (6 bases). Germline CDR1 reads SQVTM; CDR2 reads ANQGSEA. The V and J ends lost 5 bases and 0 bases respectively, with 26 bases between them. The CDR3 consists of 18 residues. The CDR3 DNA reads as TGCAGCGTTATGGGGGCCGGGGACGCCATCATGAGCTCCTACGAGCAGTACTTC. It translates to CSVMGAGDAIMSSYEQYF.

Ten or more counts support this clonotype. The chain employs TRBV6-1 and TRBJ1-1; D uncertain. Trimming shortened V by 6 bases and J by 11 bases, and 16 bases separated the two germline ends. The CDR3 length is 12 residues. Germline V gives CDR1 MNHNS, CDR2 SASEGT. CDR3 region: CASRPTFQWAFF. In nucleotides, the CDR3 is TGTGCCAGCAGACCAACTTTCCAATGGGCTTTCTTT.

Ten or more counts support this clonotype. The CDR3 nucleotides are TGTGCCAGCAGTGAAGGGACAGCATATGGGACCCAGTACTTC. Encoded protein: CASSEGTAYGTQYF. V is TRBV6-1 and J is TRBJ2-5, with TRBD1 as a possible D gene (6 bases). CDR3 size: 14 residues. CDR1 and CDR2 from the germline V gene are MNHNS and SASEGT. V was shortened by 1 base and J by 7 bases, with 13 bases between the two germline ends.

This clonotype was seen ten or more times. The chain couples TRBV4-1 to TRBJ2-7; 7 bases are shared with TRBD1. The CDR3 is 15 residues long. The V segment lost 1 base and the J segment 2 bases; nucleotides outside the gene matches: 5. Germline CDR1 and CDR2: MGHRA and YSYEKL. This chain's CDR3 is CASSQGPGQTYEQYF. DNA of the CDR3: TGCGCCAGCAGCCAAGGTCCGGGACAGACCTACGAGCAGTACTTC.

This clonotype appeared many times. The chain recombines TRBV7-9 with TRBJ1-5; no definite D call. V gave up 5 bases and J gave up 8 bases, with 10 bases separating them. The germline CDR1 and CDR2 sequences are SEHNR and FQNEAQ (reference sequence). CDR3 length: 12 amino acids. The CDR3 coding sequence is TGTGCCAGCAGCCACACGGATAAGCCCCAGCATTTT. This codes for CASSHTDKPQHF.

V and J are TRBV5-8 and TRBJ2-2; a weak D match, TRBD1 (6 bases). The CDR3 spans 14 residues. CDR1 is SGHTS and CDR2 is YDEGEE in the germline V gene. The ends were cut back, 5 bases at V and 2 bases at J, with 10 bases in the middle. The CDR3 loop reads CASRVQGNTGELFF. CDR3 in DNA: TGTGCCAGCAGGGTACAGGGAAACACCGGGGAGCTGTTTTTT.

The chain carries TRBV9 and TRBJ1-5, with D tentatively TRBD1 (6 bases). With 2 bases removed from V and 9 bases from J, the gap between germline ends came to 12 bases. CDR3 length: 13 amino acids. The germline gives CDR1 SGDLS, CDR2 YYNGEE. CDR3 residues: CASSVDRSGPQHF. The CDR3 DNA sequence: TGTGCCAGCAGCGTCGACAGGTCGGGGCCCCAGCATTTT. The complete variable domain, with remaining parts taken from reference TRBV9 and TRBJ1-5, reads DSGVTQTPKHLITATGQRVTLRCSPRSGDLSVYWYQQSLDQGLQFLIQYYNGEERAKGNILERFSAQQFPDLHSELNLSSLELGDSALYFCASSVDRSGPQHFGDGTRLSIL.

With regard to this clonotype: This may stem from a read error, because a much larger clone lies one nucleotide away. The V and J genes are TRBV29-1 and TRBJ2-5; the D call may be TRBD1 or TRBD2 (5 bases each). V was cut by 4 bases and J by 5 bases, with 8 bases left in between. The CDR3 is 11 residues long. Germline V gene data show CDR1 as SQVTM and CDR2 as ANQGSEA. The CDR3 protein is CSVVEGETQYF. CDR3 nucleotide sequence: TGCAGCGTTGTCGAGGGGGAGACCCAGTACTTC.

Here the CDR3 DNA reads TGTGCCAGCACCGGGGAGACCAATCAGCCCCAGCATTTT. Amino acid sequence: CASTGETNQPQHF. This chain uses TRBV2 with TRBJ1-5; D ambiguous. V was shortened by 7 bases and J by 3 bases, with 10 bases between the two germline ends. CDR1 and CDR2 from the germline V gene are SNHLY and FYNNEI. The CDR3 totals 13 residues. Full variable domain (outside the CDR3, taken from reference TRBV2 and TRBJ1-5): EPEVTQTPSHQVTQMGQEVILRCVPISNHLYFYWYRQILGQKVEFLVSFYNNEISEKSEIFDDQFSVERPDGSNFTLKIRSTKLEDSAMYFCASTGETNQPQHFGDGTRLSIL.

The V gene is TRBV12-3 or TRBV12-4, the J gene TRBJ1-5; possibly TRBD1 for D (5 bases). Deletions cut 6 bases from V and 0 bases from J, with 9 bases between. The CDR3 extends over 14 amino acids. Written as DNA, the CDR3 is TGTGCCAGCAGGGGGGGGGTTAGCAATCAGCCCCAGCATTTT. It is translated as CASRGGVSNQPQHF.

This clonotype rates as medium-sized. The V call is TRBV10-3, the J call TRBJ2-3; D gene uncertain. Germline CDR1 and CDR2: ENHRY and SYGVKD. The CDR3 runs to 18 residues. V lost 0 bases and J lost 0, with 16 bases in between. Here the CDR3 reads CAISESVTADFSTDTQYF. The CDR3, as DNA: TGTGCCATCAGTGAGTCTGTGACGGCCGACTTTAGCACAGATACGCAGTATTTT.

The chain couples TRBV6-1 to TRBJ2-3; D is perhaps TRBD2 (6 bases). V was shortened by 4 bases and J by 3 bases, with 14 bases between the two germline ends. CDR3 length equals 15 residues. The germline V gene encodes CDR1 MNHNS and CDR2 SASEGT. CDR3 coding DNA: TGTGCCAGCAGTGGGGCAACGGGAGATACAGATACGCAGTATTTT. It yields the protein CASSGATGDTDTQYF.

This clonotype appeared a few times. V gene TRBV5-1 combines with J gene TRBJ1-1, with D unresolved. CDR3 length: 16 residues. V gave up 0 bases and J gave up 4 bases, with 16 bases separating them. Germline CDR1 is SGHRS and CDR2 is YFSETQ. This CDR3 reads CASSLAGEATTTEAFF. In DNA, the CDR3 is TGCGCCAGCAGCTTGGCCGGGGAAGCCACGACCACTGAAGCTTTCTTT.

Ten or more counts support this clonotype. The J gene is TRBJ2-2, the V gene TRBV11-2; D is undetermined. The germline V gene encodes CDR1 SGHAT and CDR2 FQNNGV. CDR3 length equals 14 residues. V lost 2 bases to trimming and J lost 4 bases, with 8 bases between them. CDR3 amino acids: CASSLMQVTGELFF. CDR3 coding DNA: TGTGCCAGCAGCTTAATGCAGGTCACCGGGGAGCTGTTTTTT.

This clonotype occurred a few times. This chain links TRBV7-9 with TRBJ2-7, with TRBD1 matching over 11 bases. This CDR3 contains 15 residues. Germline-derived CDR1 and CDR2 are SEHNR and FQNEAQ (reference sequence). Trimming took 5 bases from V and 2 from J; bases not matched to a gene: 5. The CDR3 reads CASSTGTGGAYEQYF. The CDR3 region has the DNA TGTGCCAGCAGCACCGGGACAGGGGGGGCCTACGAGCAGTACTTC.

The chain's CDR3 is CASSAGPTPQETQYF. CDR3 DNA sequence: TGTGCCAGCAGCGCGGGCCCGACCCCCCAAGAGACCCAGTACTTC. The chain employs TRBV7-8 and TRBJ2-5, with D possibly TRBD2 on 5 matching bases. Per the germline V gene, CDR1 is SGHVS and CDR2 is FQNEAQ. V gave up 5 bases and J gave up 1 base, with 14 bases separating them. The CDR3 totals 15 residues. Full variable domain (rest looked up from reference TRBV7-8 and TRBJ2-5): GAGVSQSPRYKVAKRGQDVALRCDPISGHVSLFWYQQALGQGPEFLTYFQNEAQLDKSGLPSDRFFAERPEGSVSTLKIQRTQQEDSAVYLCASSAGPTPQETQYFGPGTRLLVL.

As regards this clonotype: This clone may be a read error of a much larger clone one base away. The V and J genes are TRBV30 and TRBJ2-7; D unclear. From germline, CDR1 is GTSNPN and CDR2 SVGIG (reference sequence). This CDR3 region has 11 residues. CDR3 DNA: TGTGCCTGGAGAACGTCAGGCCCACGACTTTTC. It codes for CAWRTSGPRLF. The full variable domain, its missing parts supplied by reference TRBV30 and TRBJ2-7, is SQTIHQWPATLVQPVGSPLSLECTVEGTSNPNLYWYRQAAGRGLQLLFYSVGIGQISSEVPQNLSASRPQDRQFILSSKKLLLSDSGFYLCAWRTSGPRLFGPGTRLTVT.

This clonotype was counted only a few times. The chain has TRBV5-1 and TRBJ1-2; 11 positions agree with TRBD1. The CDR3 is made up of 17 amino acids. The germline V gene encodes CDR1 SGHRS and CDR2 YFSETQ. V lost 7 bases and J lost 4; bases outside the gene matches: 15. The CDR3 DNA reads as TGCGCCAGCTCCCGACCTTTCCGGGACAGGGGGAGCTATGGCTACACCTTC. It translates to CASSRPFRDRGSYGYTF. Looking up the rest from reference TRBV5-1 and TRBJ1-2 gives the full variable domain: KAGVTQTPRYLIKTRGQQVTLSCSPISGHRSVSWYQQTPGQGLQFLFEYFSETQRNKGNFPGRFSGRQFSNSRSEMNVSTLELGDSALYLCASSRPFRDRGSYGYTFGSGTRLTVV.

The genes are TRBV29-1 and TRBJ2-3, with 13 bases matching TRBD2. Losses at the gene ends were 4 bases for V and 0 bases for J; bases not matched to a gene: 7. CDR3 length: 17 amino acids. Looked up from germline, CDR1 is SQVTM and CDR2 is ANQGSEA. CDR3 in amino acids: CSVGGTSGTRSTDTQYF. For the CDR3, the DNA is TGCAGCGTTGGGGGGACTAGCGGGACCCGTAGCACAGATACGCAGTATTTT.

As concerns this clonotype: A clone one base away is much larger, so this may be a read error. The gene calls are TRBV29-1 and TRBJ1-2, with D unclear. The CDR3 loop spans 13 amino acids. Germline loops: CDR1 SQVTM, CDR2 ANQGSEA. CDR3 region: CSVERGDGYGHTF. DNA of the CDR3: TGCAGCGTTGAACGGGGAGACGGCTATGGCCACACCTTC. The full variable domain, in which reference TRBV29-1 and TRBJ1-2 provide the parts outside the CDR3, is SAVISQKPSRDICQRGTSLTIQCQVDSQVTMMFWYRQQPGQSLTLIATANQGSEATYESGFVIDKFPISRPNLTFSTLTVSNMSPEDSSIYLCSVERGDGYGHTFGSGTRLTVV.

This clonotype was seen repeatedly, ten times or more. The J gene is TRBJ1-4, the V gene TRBV19; TRBD1 aligns across 10 bases. V dropped 6 bases and J dropped 0; count of bases not matched to a gene: 10. CDR3 length equals 18 residues. Germline V gene sequence: CDR1 LNHDA, CDR2 SQIVND (reference sequence). The CDR3 nucleotides are TGTGCCAGTAGGCCCCGGGACAGGGGTGAGACAACTAATGAAAAACTGTTTTTT. It encodes CASRPRDRGETTNEKLFF.

This clonotype was seen a handful of times. This chain links TRBV7-9 with TRBJ1-1; D possibly corresponds to TRBD1 (5 bases). Trimming took 1 base from V and 0 from J, leaving 15 bases between them. Germline V lookup: CDR1 SEHNR, CDR2 FQNEAQ (reference sequence). The length of the CDR3 is 17 residues. Here the CDR3 reads CASSLEGWTEMNTEAFF. Written as DNA, the CDR3 is TGTGCCAGCAGCTTAGAGGGGTGGACGGAGATGAACACTGAAGCTTTCTTT.

At least ten counts were recorded for this clonotype. The rearrangement links TRBV28 to TRBJ2-4; 7 bases match TRBD2. This CDR3 is built from 16 residues. CDR1 is MDHEN and CDR2 is SYDVKM in the germline V gene. V was pared by 6 bases and J by 0 bases, with 8 bases of the junction left unmatched. The CDR3 region has the DNA TGTGCCAGCAGCCCTAGCGGTGCAATAGCCAAAAACATTCAGTACTTC. As protein: CASSPSGAIAKNIQYF.

The count of this clonotype is one. The genes are TRBV5-1 and TRBJ1-2, with 7 bases aligning to TRBD1. V gave up 0 bases and J gave up 4 bases; unmatched junction bases: 3. The CDR3 loop spans 14 amino acids. Germline values: CDR1 SGHRS, CDR2 YFSETQ. CDR3 protein: CASSLEAGGYGYTF. CDR3 DNA: TGCGCCAGCAGCTTGGAAGCAGGGGGCTATGGCTACACCTTC.